This T cell receptor beta chain is from a study of T cells in Graves' hyperthyroidism and ophthalmopathy. Whole-study findings and limits: A model built on 13 V-J features separated ophthalmopathy from stable hyperthyroidism.

Graves' hyperthyroidism is called stable when ophthalmopathy does not progress within 18 months. It was uncontrolled infection, other autoimmune disease, pregnancy or lactation that excluded patients. This clonotype was counted ten times or more. Its matching antigen is unknown. The source material, RNA transcripts, was used to amplify TCR beta CDR3 regions. In the first-round RT-PCR of the TCR CDR3, the HTBI primer set was used. From the multiplex PCR reads, TCRdb called clonotypes with MiXCR, one entry per CDR3 protein. The table lists hundreds of thousands of distinct CDR3 sequences, under 60% of them singletons. The sequencing input was peripheral blood or thyroid tissue (not recorded which). This receptor was identified in a woman between 18 and 29 years old with Graves' hyperthyroidism.

The CDR3 DNA sequence: TGTGCCAGCAGTAGGACAGAAAATGAAAAACTGTTTTTT. Residues: CASSRTENEKLFF. V is TRBV6-6 and J is TRBJ1-4; tentative D call: TRBD1 (6 bases). This CDR3 spans 13 amino acids. Germline lookup yields CDR1 MNHNY and CDR2 SVGAGI (reference sequence). Trimming took off 5 bases at V and 5 bases at J, with 9 bases between the two ends.